This T cell receptor (beta chain) was retrieved from a study of blood T cell repertoires in COVID-19. Per the original methods: Quantification of nucleated cells was approximated via reference gene primer amplification. Using immunoSEQ multiplex PCR, the repertoire was profiled, and TCRdb retains in-frame clones only, with some absent. That table gives V, J and clone size, and the DNA gave D and trimming. The table includes about 410,000 clones, approximately 91% detected once. Germline V gene lookup returns CDR1 LNHDA and CDR2 SQIVND (reference sequence). V shed 3 bases and J shed 2 bases, with 11 bases lying between them. There are 15 residues in the CDR3.

V is TRBV19 and J is TRBJ1-5; D may be TRBD1 (6 bases). Sequencing used peripheral blood. The source is a woman in her forties with COVID-19, enrolled during active disease. CDR3 amino acids: CASSMAQGGNQPQHF. CDR3 DNA sequence: TGTGCCAGTAGTATGGCACAGGGCGGCAATCAGCCCCAGCATTTT.